These T cell receptor beta chains were read from a single sample in a study of identifying expanded T cells in peripheral blood. Measured with immunoSEQ multiplex PCR; TCRdb has only the in-frame clones, and not every one. This table holds about 91,000 clones, approximately 89% found once. Sequencing used blood. These receptors were obtained from a person between 18 and 69 years old in good health. CDR3s include the opening cysteine and the closing phenylalanine or tryptophan. The order of the fields is V gene, J gene, CDR3 protein.

v_call: TRBV19
j_call: -
cdr3_aa: CASSIVLAATYEQYF

v_call: TRBV7-9
j_call: TRBJ2-7
cdr3_aa: CASSSPGKYEQYF

v_call: TRBV6-4
j_call: TRBJ2-5
cdr3_aa: CASSDSGDRPWETQYF

v_call: TRBV30
j_call: TRBJ1-3
cdr3_aa: CAWNTGGRNTIYF

v_call: TRBV19
j_call: TRBJ2-7
cdr3_aa: CASSNSGRPSYEQYF

v_call: TRBV18
j_call: TRBJ2-7
cdr3_aa: CASSTGQSYEQYF

v_call: TRBV4-3
j_call: TRBJ2-7
cdr3_aa: CASSQKSGGSGVGHEQYF

v_call: TRBV6-6
j_call: TRBJ2-5
cdr3_aa: CASGGETQYF

v_call: TRBV29-1
j_call: TRBJ2-7
cdr3_aa: CSGRDGTYEQYF

v_call: TRBV11-2
j_call: TRBJ2-1
cdr3_aa: CASSLALGLAGWDEQFF

v_call: TRBV9
j_call: TRBJ2-1
cdr3_aa: CASSVATGTGARDEQFF

v_call: TRBV11-2
j_call: TRBJ2-3
cdr3_aa: CASMRLTSTDTQYF

v_call: TRBV2
j_call: TRBJ1-5
cdr3_aa: CASMGQGAGQPQHF

v_call: TRBV30
j_call: TRBJ2-1
cdr3_aa: CAWSSRLGQFF

v_call: TRBV28
j_call: TRBJ2-1
cdr3_aa: CASSLSSGQVNNEQFF

v_call: TRBV6-1
j_call: TRBJ1-2
cdr3_aa: CASSTRTRTGGYTF

v_call: TRBV7-3
j_call: TRBJ2-3
cdr3_aa: CASSLGTSGGATQYF

v_call: TRBV11-3
j_call: TRBJ2-1
cdr3_aa: CASSLEGNEQFF

v_call: TRBV9
j_call: TRBJ2-3
cdr3_aa: CASSRPRDTQYF

v_call: TRBV10-2
j_call: TRBJ2-3
cdr3_aa: CASSDPRGGFTDTQYF

v_call: TRBV29-1
j_call: TRBJ1-2
cdr3_aa: CSVRPGGSSGYTF

v_call: TRBV10-1
j_call: TRBJ2-7
cdr3_aa: CASIKRAPPYEQYF

v_call: TRBV9
j_call: TRBJ2-3
cdr3_aa: CASSEDRSSTDTQYF

v_call: TRBV7-8
j_call: TRBJ2-3
cdr3_aa: CASSPGLYTDTQYF

v_call: TRBV5-1
j_call: TRBJ2-5
cdr3_aa: CASSFGQGPQETQYF

v_call: TRBV4-1
j_call: TRBJ1-2
cdr3_aa: CASSQTGVRGYTF

v_call: TRBV9
j_call: TRBJ1-4
cdr3_aa: CASSGGEKLFF

v_call: TRBV25-1
j_call: TRBJ2-3
cdr3_aa: CASSDVSGRALSDTQYF

v_call: TRBV5-4
j_call: TRBJ2-7
cdr3_aa: CASSSPGSYEQYF

v_call: TRBV19
j_call: TRBJ2-7
cdr3_aa: CASSISFSYEQYF

v_call: TRBV2
j_call: -
cdr3_aa: CASSSGTSGYEQYF

v_call: TRBV28
j_call: TRBJ2-5
cdr3_aa: CASTATDTQYF

v_call: TRBV18
j_call: TRBJ1-2
cdr3_aa: CASSPSQGRGYTF

v_call: TRBV30
j_call: TRBJ1-5
cdr3_aa: CACSKQGQMLSQHF

v_call: TRBV6-1
j_call: TRBJ2-7
cdr3_aa: CVSSEGPLYEQYF

v_call: TRBV18
j_call: TRBJ2-1
cdr3_aa: CASSPLGLAGYNEQFF

v_call: TRBV5-1
j_call: TRBJ2-5
cdr3_aa: CASSLEASGDVETQYF

v_call: TRBV14
j_call: TRBJ1-1
cdr3_aa: CASSSDLNTEAFF

v_call: TRBV6-4
j_call: TRBJ2-2
cdr3_aa: CASSDGGKDTGELFF

v_call: TRBV20-1
j_call: TRBJ2-3
cdr3_aa: CSALGTDTQYF

v_call: TRBV5-4
j_call: TRBJ2-2
cdr3_aa: CASSAFGMYGGELFF

v_call: TRBV7-9
j_call: TRBJ2-7
cdr3_aa: CASSYPGTDYYEQYF

v_call: TRBV6-5
j_call: TRBJ2-7
cdr3_aa: CASSYSRVSYEQYF

v_call: TRBV9
j_call: TRBJ1-1
cdr3_aa: CASSAQVMNTEAFF

v_call: TRBV28
j_call: TRBJ2-7
cdr3_aa: CASSSVALRSYEQYF

v_call: TRBV18
j_call: TRBJ2-1
cdr3_aa: CASSPLSSQFYNEQFF